This TCR beta chain derives from a study of cytomegalovirus exposure and HLA in healthy donors. Sampled while nominally healthy, donors likely had unrecorded immune exposures. As concerns this clone: Its antigen is as yet unknown.

PCR amplification relied on 60 Vbeta primers (plus 13 Jbeta primers). The data were produced by immunoSEQ multiplex PCR, yet TCRdb's version contains in-frame clones alone and is incomplete. The sample table sets out roughly 54,000 clones. Whole-study results and caveats: Most subjects' HLA-A and HLA-B alleles were reportedly predicted from TCR beta sequences. An analysis done earlier found most TCR beta V segments productive about 87% or about 30% of the time.

This receptor was taken from a woman aged 25 to 39 in good health and CMV-seropositive. The material sequenced was PBMCs.

The CDR3 spells CASSYPSGGTDTQYF. CDR3 DNA sequence: TGTGCCAGCAGTTACCCTAGCGGGGGCACAGATACGCAGTATTTT. This sequence joins TRBV6-6 and TRBJ2-3; 9 positions agree with TRBD2. The V and J ends lost 2 bases and 1 base, in that order; junction bases with no gene match: 1. This CDR3 contains 15 residues. Germline CDR1 and CDR2: MNHNY and SVGAGI (reference sequence).